Reported below is one TCR beta chain. Only Caucasian adults living in Nashville, Tennessee served as donors. The assay ran at deep level. This table comes from immunoSEQ multiplex PCR, and its TCRdb copy is limited to in-frame clones, with some not included. The data hold 2 million to 3 million clones, with under 95% observed a single time. The data originate from a study of shared clonotypes between healthy human individuals. This CDR3 region has 16 residues. The V gene's germline CDR1 is SGDLS and CDR2 YYNGEE. J gave up 4 bases and V 3 bases, and 11 bases lay outside the gene matches. The receptor was derived from a man between 18 and 29 years old in good health. Some clones in this sample may be carry-over from other donors' samples. The sequenced sample consisted of naive CD4+ T cells from PBMCs. Indicated subset: CD45RA+ positively selected. V and J are TRBV9 and TRBJ2-5, with 8 bases lining up with TRBD2. The CDR3 loop reads CASSAEGGLAGETQYF. Here the CDR3 DNA reads TGTGCCAGCAGCGCAGAAGGGGGTCTAGCGGGAGAGACCCAGTACTTC. The full variable domain, rest sourced from reference TRBV9 and TRBJ2-5, is DSGVTQTPKHLITATGQRVTLRCSPRSGDLSVYWYQQSLDQGLQFLIQYYNGEERAKGNILERFSAQQFPDLHSELNLSSLELGDSALYFCASSAEGGLAGETQYFGPGTRLLVL.